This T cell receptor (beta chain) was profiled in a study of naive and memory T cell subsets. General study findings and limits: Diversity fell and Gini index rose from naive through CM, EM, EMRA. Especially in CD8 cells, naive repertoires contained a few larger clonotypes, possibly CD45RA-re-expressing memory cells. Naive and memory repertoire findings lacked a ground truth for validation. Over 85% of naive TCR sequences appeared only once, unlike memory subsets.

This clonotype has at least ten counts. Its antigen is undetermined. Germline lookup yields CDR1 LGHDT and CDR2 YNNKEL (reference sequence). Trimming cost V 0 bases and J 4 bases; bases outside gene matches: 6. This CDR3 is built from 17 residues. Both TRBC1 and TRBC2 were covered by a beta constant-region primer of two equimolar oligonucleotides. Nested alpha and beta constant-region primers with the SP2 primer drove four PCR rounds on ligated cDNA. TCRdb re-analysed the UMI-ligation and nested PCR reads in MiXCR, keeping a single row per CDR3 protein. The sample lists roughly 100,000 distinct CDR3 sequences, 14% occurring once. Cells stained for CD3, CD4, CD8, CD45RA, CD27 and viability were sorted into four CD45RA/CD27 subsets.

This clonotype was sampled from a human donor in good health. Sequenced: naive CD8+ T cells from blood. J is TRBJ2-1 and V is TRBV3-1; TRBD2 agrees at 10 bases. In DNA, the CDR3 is TGTGCCAGCAGCCAAGATCTAGCGGGAGTAGAGTACAATGAGCAGTTCTTC. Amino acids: CASSQDLAGVEYNEQFF.